This TCR beta chain is from a study of tumor-infiltrating lymphocytes in primary liver carcinoma. The input was approximately 0.45 ug total RNA; TCR beta cDNA was made from it with a constant-region primer. Construction of TCR beta libraries relied on three successive nested multiplex PCR rounds employing slightly modified ARM-PCR. Investigators reported that the first two PCR rounds, at approximately 11 cycles each, used TRBV1-TRBV30 forward primers with a C-beta reverse primer. Via MiXCR, TCRdb re-called the multiplex PCR reads, giving one row per CDR3 protein. The table lists about 310,000 distinct CDR3 sequences, almost 60% of them singletons. This clonotype was counted ten times or more. Germline CDR1 reads SGHAT; CDR2 reads FQDESV (reference sequence). Trimming stripped 2 bases from V and 3 bases from J, with 5 bases between. This CDR3 has 13 residues. Germline DNA was also extracted, and blood RNA was taken from unsorted whole blood.

The chain carries TRBV11-1 and TRBJ1-5; D ambiguous. This clonotype originated in a woman in her thirties with primary liver carcinoma and hepatitis B virus infection. The sample was peripheral blood. The CDR3 reads CASSLNDNQPQHF. The CDR3 DNA follows: TGTGCCAGCAGCTTAAATGACAATCAGCCCCAGCATTTT.